This TCR beta chain was identified during a study of T cells in Graves' hyperthyroidism and ophthalmopathy. Germline lookup yields CDR1 MGHRA and CDR2 YSYEKL. The CDR3 runs 15 residues. Trimming took 5 bases from V and 4 from J, leaving 14 bases between them. The source material, RNA transcripts, was used to amplify TCR beta CDR3 regions. The HTBI primer set was used in a first-round RT-PCR of the TCR CDR3. TCRdb itself ran the multiplex PCR reads through MiXCR, one entry per CDR3 protein. The table includes 450,000 to 700,000 distinct CDR3 sequences, just over 45% detected once. Criteria for exclusion of patients were uncontrolled infection, other autoimmune disease, pregnancy or lactation. This clonotype occurred many times.

The TCR was taken from an adult woman with Graves' disease, either hyperthyroidism or ophthalmopathy (not recorded which). The rearrangement links TRBV4-1 to TRBJ2-2; D may be TRBD2 (5 bases). Sequences were obtained from peripheral blood or thyroid tissue (not recorded which). CDR3 sequence (DNA): TGCGCCAGCAGCATGAGCGGTATGGCCACCGGGGAGCTGTTTTTT. Translation gives CASSMSGMATGELFF.